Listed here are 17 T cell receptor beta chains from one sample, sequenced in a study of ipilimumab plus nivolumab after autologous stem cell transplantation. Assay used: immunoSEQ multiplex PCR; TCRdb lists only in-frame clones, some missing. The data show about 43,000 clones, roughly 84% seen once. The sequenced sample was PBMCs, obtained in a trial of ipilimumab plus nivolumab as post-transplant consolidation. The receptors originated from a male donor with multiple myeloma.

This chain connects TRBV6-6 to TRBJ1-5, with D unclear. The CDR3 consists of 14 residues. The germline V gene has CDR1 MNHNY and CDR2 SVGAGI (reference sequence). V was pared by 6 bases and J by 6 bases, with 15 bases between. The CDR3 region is CASSYDVGAQPQHF. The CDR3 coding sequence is TGTGCCAGCAGCTACGATGTCGGAGCTCAGCCCCAGCATTTT.

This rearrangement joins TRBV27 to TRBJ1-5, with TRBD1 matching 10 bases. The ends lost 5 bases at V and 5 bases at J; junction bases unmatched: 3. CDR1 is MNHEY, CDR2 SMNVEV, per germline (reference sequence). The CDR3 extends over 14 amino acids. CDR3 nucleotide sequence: TGTGCCAGCAGTCGGGACAGGGGAGATCAGCCCCAGCATTTT. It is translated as CASSRDRGDQPQHF.

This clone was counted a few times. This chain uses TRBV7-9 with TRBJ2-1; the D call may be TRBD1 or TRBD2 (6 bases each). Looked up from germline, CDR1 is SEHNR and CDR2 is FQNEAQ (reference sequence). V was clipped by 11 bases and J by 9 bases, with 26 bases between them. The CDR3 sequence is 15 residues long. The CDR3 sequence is CALPRRGKGQGEQFF. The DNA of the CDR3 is TGTGCCTTACCCAGGAGGGGGAAGGGTCAGGGTGAGCAGTTCTTC.

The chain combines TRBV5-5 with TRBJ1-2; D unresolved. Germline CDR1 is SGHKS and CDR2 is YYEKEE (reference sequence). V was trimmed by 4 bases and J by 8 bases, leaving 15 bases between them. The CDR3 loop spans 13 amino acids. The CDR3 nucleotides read TGTGCCAGCAGCCTAAATGGGATTTCGGGCTACACCTTC. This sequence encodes CASSLNGISGYTF.

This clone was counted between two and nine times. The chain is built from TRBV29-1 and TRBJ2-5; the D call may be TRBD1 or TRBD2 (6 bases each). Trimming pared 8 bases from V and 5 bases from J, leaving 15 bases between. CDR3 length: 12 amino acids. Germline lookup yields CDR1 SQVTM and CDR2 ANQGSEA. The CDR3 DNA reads TGCAGCAGCCGGGGGCCCGGGGAGACCCAGTACTTC. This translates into CSSRGPGETQYF.

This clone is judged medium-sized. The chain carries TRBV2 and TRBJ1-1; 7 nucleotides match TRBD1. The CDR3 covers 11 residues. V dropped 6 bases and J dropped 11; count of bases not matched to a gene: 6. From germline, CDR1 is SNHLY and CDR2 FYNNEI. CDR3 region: CASRDREEAFF. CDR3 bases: TGTGCCAGCAGAGACAGGGAGGAGGCTTTCTTT.

The DNA for the CDR3 is TGCGCCAGCAGCCCGACAGGGGACGCCAAAAACATTCAGTACTTC. Its translation: CASSPTGDAKNIQYF. J is TRBJ2-4 and V is TRBV4-3, with 8 bases matching TRBD1. Germline V CDR1 and CDR2: LGHNA, YSLEER. This CDR3 contains 15 residues. The V segment lost 4 bases and the J segment 1 base; nucleotides outside the gene matches: 3.

CDR3 sequence: CASNDAGTLSYEQYF. The DNA of the CDR3 is TGTGCCAGCAACGATGCAGGAACCCTTTCCTACGAGCAGTACTTC. The V and J genes are TRBV5-6 and TRBJ2-7; D not certain. Germline V lookup: CDR1 SGHDT, CDR2 YYEEEE. The CDR3 runs 15 residues. Trimming cost V 6 bases and J 1 base, with 17 bases left between them.

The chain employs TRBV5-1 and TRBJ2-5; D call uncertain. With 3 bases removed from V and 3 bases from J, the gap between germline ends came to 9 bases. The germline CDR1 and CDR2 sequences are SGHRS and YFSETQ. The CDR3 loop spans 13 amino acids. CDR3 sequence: CASSSDGEETQYF. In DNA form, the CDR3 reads TGCGCCAGCAGCTCGGATGGAGAAGAGACCCAGTACTTC.

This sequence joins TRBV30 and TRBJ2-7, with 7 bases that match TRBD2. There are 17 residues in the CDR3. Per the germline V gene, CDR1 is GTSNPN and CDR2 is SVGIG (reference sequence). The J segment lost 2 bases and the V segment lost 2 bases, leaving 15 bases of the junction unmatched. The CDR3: CAWSPPPRLAATYEQYF. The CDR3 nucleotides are TGTGCCTGGAGTCCACCCCCTCGACTAGCCGCTACCTACGAGCAGTACTTC.

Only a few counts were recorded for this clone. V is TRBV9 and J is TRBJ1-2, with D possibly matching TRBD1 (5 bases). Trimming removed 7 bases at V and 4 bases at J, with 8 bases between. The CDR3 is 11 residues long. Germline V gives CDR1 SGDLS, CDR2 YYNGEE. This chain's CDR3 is CASGGFYGYTF. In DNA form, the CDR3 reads TGTGCCAGCGGGGGATTCTATGGCTACACCTTC.

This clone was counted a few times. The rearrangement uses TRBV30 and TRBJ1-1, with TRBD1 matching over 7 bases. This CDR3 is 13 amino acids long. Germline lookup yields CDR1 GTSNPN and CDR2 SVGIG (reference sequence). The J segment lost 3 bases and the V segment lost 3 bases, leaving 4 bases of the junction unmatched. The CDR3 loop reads CAWRRGLDTEAFF. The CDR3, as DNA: TGTGCCTGGAGGAGGGGGCTTGACACTGAAGCTTTCTTT.

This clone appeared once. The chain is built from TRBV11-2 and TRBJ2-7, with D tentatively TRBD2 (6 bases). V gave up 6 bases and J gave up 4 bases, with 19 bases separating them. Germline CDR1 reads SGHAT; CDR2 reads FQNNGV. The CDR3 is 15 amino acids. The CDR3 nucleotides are TGTGCCAGCAGGGGGGGAGTAATTCCCCCATACGAGCAGTACTTC. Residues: CASRGGVIPPYEQYF.

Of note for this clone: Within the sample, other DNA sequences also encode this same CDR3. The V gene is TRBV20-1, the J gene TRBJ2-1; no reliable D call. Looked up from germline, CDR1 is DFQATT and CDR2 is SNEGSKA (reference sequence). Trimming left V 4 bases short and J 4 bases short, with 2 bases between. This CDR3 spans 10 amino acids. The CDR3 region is CSATYNEQFF. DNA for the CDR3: TGCAGTGCTACTTACAATGAGCAGTTCTTC.

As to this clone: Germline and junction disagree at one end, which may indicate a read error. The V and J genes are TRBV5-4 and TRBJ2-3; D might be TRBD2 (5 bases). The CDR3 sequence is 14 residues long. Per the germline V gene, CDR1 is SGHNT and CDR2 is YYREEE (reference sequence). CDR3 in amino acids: CASTLDSNGDTQYF. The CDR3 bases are TGTGCCAGCACCTTGGACTCAAATGGGGATACGCAGTATTTT.

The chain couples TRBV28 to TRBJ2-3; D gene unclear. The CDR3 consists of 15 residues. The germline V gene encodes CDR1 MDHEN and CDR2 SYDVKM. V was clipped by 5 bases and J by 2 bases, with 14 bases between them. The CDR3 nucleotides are TGTGCCAGCAGTCCGTCTGGAACGGTCACAGATACGCAGTATTTT. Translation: CASSPSGTVTDTQYF.

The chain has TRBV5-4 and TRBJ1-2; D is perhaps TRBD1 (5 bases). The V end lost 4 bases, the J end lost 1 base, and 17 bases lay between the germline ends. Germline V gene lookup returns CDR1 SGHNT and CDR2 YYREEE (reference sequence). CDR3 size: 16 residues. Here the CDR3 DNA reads TGTGCCAGCAGCCCCTCAGGTCCAGGGAATAACTATGGCTACACCTTC. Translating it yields CASSPSGPGNNYGYTF.